Reported below is one T cell receptor beta chain. The antigen remains undetermined. This entry comes from a study of blood T cells in healthy people across ages. Points from the study as a whole: Age brought a roughly linear fall in TCR beta diversity measured per million T cells.

A sample-barcoded 5' primer and a J-beta primer mix were used in a second PCR of roughly 6 to 11 cycles. Each TCR beta cDNA got a 12-nucleotide random molecular identifier. TCRdb used MiXCR to reprocess the 5' RACE reads, holding one entry per CDR3 protein. The data hold roughly 800,000 distinct CDR3 sequences, with 20% to 30% observed a single time. This CDR3 comprises 13 residues. CDR1 SEHNR and CDR2 FQNEAQ come from the germline V gene (reference sequence). The ends lost 8 bases at V and 2 bases at J; junction bases unmatched: 6. This sample was shared with a second study, whose subject was T cells of mothers and their children.

Material: blood. This clonotype originated in a boy younger than 18 in good health. V and J are TRBV7-9 and TRBJ2-7; 7 bases match TRBD1. CDR3 sequence (DNA): TGTGCCAGCCTGGGGACAGAGACCTACGAGCAGTACTTC. Amino acid sequence: CASLGTETYEQYF.